This T cell receptor (beta chain) is from a study of blood T cell repertoires in COVID-19. Study-level background: Sites in the United States, Italy and Spain provided acute and convalescent COVID-19 samples. T cells, B-cell-depleted T cells, or PBMCs supplied cDNA or gDNA.

Clones were sequenced by immunoSEQ multiplex PCR, and TCRdb holds only the in-frame ones, with some missing. The sample consists of about 230,000 clones, 81% of them appearing once. Trimming removed 0 bases from V and 10 bases from J, with 24 bases in between. Germline CDR1 is KGHSH and CDR2 is LQKENI. The CDR3 totals 17 residues. Sequences were obtained from peripheral blood. The TCR originated in a woman of 80 years or more with COVID-19, enrolled during active disease. The chain uses TRBV18 and TRBJ1-1, with D perhaps matching TRBD1 (6 bases). The CDR3 spells CASSPPAATGHIGGAFF. The CDR3, as DNA: TGTGCCAGCTCACCACCTGCGGCTACCGGGCATATAGGGGGAGCTTTCTTT.